These 16 T cell receptor beta chains were sequenced from one sample in a study of cytomegalovirus exposure and HLA in healthy donors. Generated by immunoSEQ multiplex PCR, the TCRdb table keeps only in-frame clones and is missing some. The table lists approximately 160,000 clones, roughly nine tenths of them singletons, with 4.5% to 7% in the top ten. Specimen: PBMCs. Receptor source: a woman aged 25 to 45 in good health and CMV-seronegative.

V and J are TRBV29-1 and TRBJ2-1, with D possibly being TRBD1 (5 bases). The CDR3 consists of 13 residues. Trimming pared 6 bases from V and 7 bases from J, leaving 16 bases between. Germline V CDR1 and CDR2: SQVTM, ANQGSEA. DNA of the CDR3: TGCAGCGTCGACGACAGTCGCGTAAATGAGCAGTTCTTC. This codes for CSVDDSRVNEQFF.

V and J are TRBV4-3 and TRBJ1-5, with TRBD1 as a possible D gene (5 bases). V lost 0 bases and J lost 2, with 11 bases in between. The CDR3 runs to 16 residues. CDR1 is LGHNA and CDR2 is YSLEER in the germline V gene. CDR3 nucleotide sequence: TGCGCCAGCAGCCAAGACAGGGTAGGAGGCAATCAGCCCCAGCATTTT. This translates into CASSQDRVGGNQPQHF.

This clone was counted only a few times. The gene calls are TRBV5-4 and TRBJ1-2; TRBD1 aligns across 8 bases. The CDR3 length is 17 residues. Per germline, CDR1 SGHNT and CDR2 YYREEE (reference sequence). V lost 0 bases and J lost 0; bases outside the gene matches: 7. DNA for the CDR3: TGTGCCAGCAGCTTGGTGCCAGGGGGCGAGGCTAACTATGGCTACACCTTC. Translating gives CASSLVPGGEANYGYTF.

The chain is built from TRBV15 and TRBJ2-7; the D is unclear. Germline values: CDR1 LNHNV, CDR2 YYDKDF (reference sequence). The ends were cut back, 0 bases at V and 7 bases at J, with 7 bases in the middle. This CDR3 contains 12 residues. This CDR3 is CATSRDFVEQYF. CDR3 DNA sequence: TGTGCCACCAGCAGAGATTTTGTAGAGCAGTACTTC. Looking up the rest from reference TRBV15 and TRBJ2-7 gives the full variable domain: DAMVIQNPRYQVTQFGKPVTLSCSQTLNHNVMYWYQQKSSQAPKLLFHYYDKDFNNEADTPDNFQSRRPNTSFCFLDIRSPGLGDTAMYLCATSRDFVEQYFGPGTRLTVT.

The rearrangement links TRBV13 to TRBJ2-7; 7 bases map to TRBD1. J was trimmed by 0 bases and V by 5 bases; bases with no gene match: 10. The V gene's germline CDR1 is PRHDT and CDR2 FYEKMQ (reference sequence). There are 16 residues in the CDR3. The CDR3 DNA reads as TGTGCCAGCAGCGCAGGGGCCGGGACAGTCTCCTACGAGCAGTACTTC. Its protein is CASSAGAGTVSYEQYF.

This chain links TRBV5-1 with TRBJ2-5; 10 nucleotides match TRBD2. V was clipped by 0 bases and J by 4 bases; unmatched bases: 9. The length of the CDR3 is 17 residues. Germline values: CDR1 SGHRS, CDR2 YFSETQ. CDR3 protein: CASSLVPSGGASETQYF. For the CDR3, the DNA is TGCGCCAGCAGCTTGGTACCAAGCGGGGGGGCCTCAGAGACCCAGTACTTC.

The sample holds one count of this clone. This chain connects TRBV5-1 to TRBJ1-2; D is possibly TRBD1 (5 bases). The CDR3 totals 14 residues. Trimming left V 7 bases short and J 7 bases short, with 20 bases between. The germline gives CDR1 SGHRS, CDR2 YFSETQ. Written as DNA, the CDR3 is TGCGCCAGCCGGGACGTCGTAGGTAATGGTGGCTACACCTTC. It yields the protein CASRDVVGNGGYTF.

The chain is built from TRBV5-1 and TRBJ2-7, with D perhaps matching TRBD1 or TRBD2 (6 bases each). Between the trimmed V and J ends, which lost 0 bases and 3 bases, there was a span of 10 bases. Looked up from germline, CDR1 is SGHRS and CDR2 is YFSETQ. The CDR3 covers 14 residues. CDR3 coding DNA: TGCGCCAGCAGCTTGGTTGGAGGGGGCTACGAGCAGTACTTC. Amino acids: CASSLVGGGYEQYF.

V usage is TRBV25-1 and J usage is TRBJ2-7; no clear D. Germline V CDR1 and CDR2: MGHDK, SYGVNS. The length of the CDR3 is 15 residues. V was cut by 6 bases and J by 0 bases, with 15 bases left in between. The CDR3 coding sequence is TGTGCCAGCAGCGACGCGGCCATCAGCTCCTACGAGCAGTACTTC. Residues: CASSDAAISSYEQYF.

The chain links TRBV7-9 to TRBJ1-1; D is possibly TRBD1 (5 bases). Germline V CDR1 and CDR2: SEHNR, FQNEAQ (reference sequence). Trimming left V 8 bases short and J 5 bases short, with 15 bases between. The CDR3 runs to 13 residues. For the CDR3, the DNA is TGTGCCAGCCTCCAGGGTAGTAGTACTGAAGCTTTCTTT. Translating it yields CASLQGSSTEAFF.

The CDR3 sequence is CASSPGDGYTEAFF. The DNA of the CDR3 is TGTGCCAGCAGCCCAGGGGACGGGTACACTGAAGCTTTCTTT. The J gene is TRBJ1-1, the V gene TRBV6-5; D possibly corresponds to TRBD1 (6 bases). V lost 6 bases, J lost 3 bases, and 14 bases lay in between. This CDR3 comprises 14 residues. Per germline, CDR1 MNHEY and CDR2 SVGAGI.

The chain has TRBV10-3 and TRBJ1-1; D perhaps matches TRBD1 (6 bases). This CDR3 spans 12 amino acids. Trimming removed 11 bases from V and 3 bases from J, with 13 bases in between. Germline V CDR1 and CDR2: ENHRY, SYGVKD. CDR3 sequence (DNA): TGTGCCGCGGGGGCGGGGGACACTGAAGCTTTCTTT. Translating it yields CAAGAGDTEAFF.

The chain joins TRBV19 to TRBJ2-2, with D tentatively TRBD2 (5 bases). The germline gives CDR1 LNHDA, CDR2 SQIVND (reference sequence). Trimming took off 5 bases at V and 5 bases at J, with 6 bases between the two ends. The CDR3 totals 12 residues. The CDR3 loop is CASSPGTGELFF. The CDR3, as DNA: TGTGCCAGTAGTCCGGGAACCGGGGAGCTGTTTTTT. The full variable domain, rest sourced from reference TRBV19 and TRBJ2-2, is DGGITQSPKYLFRKEGQNVTLSCEQNLNHDAMYWYRQDPGQGLRLIYYSQIVNDFQKGDIAEGYSVSREKKESFPLTVTSAQKNPTAFYLCASSPGTGELFFGEGSRLTVL.

Only one count was recorded for this clone. V and J are TRBV27 and TRBJ2-1; 10 nucleotides agree with TRBD2. Germline V lookup: CDR1 MNHEY, CDR2 SMNVEV (reference sequence). The CDR3 length is 15 residues. Unmatched junction bases numbered 8, after V lost 5 bases and J lost 7 bases. In nucleotides, the CDR3 is TGTGCCAGCAGTACGACTAGCGGGCGAACAAATGAGCAGTTCTTC. Amino acids: CASSTTSGRTNEQFF.

This clone is a singleton in its sample. The chain links TRBV5-1 to TRBJ2-7; no definite D call. Looked up from germline, CDR1 is SGHRS and CDR2 is YFSETQ. Trimming left V 4 bases short and J 3 bases short, with 11 bases between. This CDR3 spans 13 amino acids. The CDR3 loop is CASSPDGIYEQYF. The CDR3 DNA is TGCGCCAGCAGCCCGGACGGCATCTACGAGCAGTACTTC.

The genes are TRBV7-9 and TRBJ2-3; D is uncertain. Germline assignment: CDR1 SEHNR and CDR2 FQNEAQ (reference sequence). This CDR3 spans 13 amino acids. The V gene lost 2 bases and the J gene lost 5 bases, with 8 bases spanning the gap. CDR3 DNA: TGTGCCAGCAGCTTACTCGGCCGAGATACGCAGTATTTT. Translated: CASSLLGRDTQYF.